The T cell receptor beta chain under discussion was sequenced for a study of blood T cell repertoires in COVID-19. Authors' data handling: Amplification of reference gene primers was used by the study to estimate nucleated cell counts. The data were produced by immunoSEQ multiplex PCR, yet TCRdb's version contains in-frame clones alone and is incomplete. V and J calls and clone size follow that table, whereas D and trimming were derived from the DNA. The sample records 200,000 to 250,000 clones, less than 85% being singletons. The clonotype comes from a woman aged 70-85 years with acute or convalescent COVID-19. The sequencing input was peripheral blood.

The CDR3 region has the DNA TGTGCCAGCAGCTTGACCGCGGGAATGCTCAATGAGCAGTTCTTC. Protein: CASSLTAGMLNEQFF. The J gene is TRBJ2-1, the V gene TRBV5-6, with D possibly matching TRBD2 (6 bases). Germline lookup yields CDR1 SGHDT and CDR2 YYEEEE. The CDR3 spans 15 residues. Trimming left V 1 base short and J 6 bases short, with 14 bases between.